This TCR beta chain was identified during a study of CD4+ T cells in melanoma. The CDR3 is 13 residues long. With 1 base removed from V and 5 bases from J, the gap between germline ends came to 11 bases. Looked up from germline, CDR1 is GTSNPN and CDR2 is SVGIG (reference sequence). Sequenced by immunoSEQ multiplex PCR; TCRdb stores in-frame clones only, minus some. The table has some 120,000 clones, about 90% seen once; the top ten hold about 3.3%. Overall study results and limits: In melanoma, neoantigen-specific CD4+ T cells reportedly differed in differentiation state.

About this clone: The antigen remains unidentified.

The V gene is TRBV30, the J gene TRBJ1-2; maybe TRBD1 (5 bases). The source material was peripheral blood. This clonotype was obtained from a human donor with melanoma. The CDR3: CAWSGAGPYGYTF. The CDR3 DNA reads as TGTGCCTGGAGTGGGGCAGGGCCTTATGGCTACACCTTC.